The 5 T cell receptor beta chains in this list originate from one sample, sequenced in a study of T cell responses to AZD1222 COVID-19 vaccine. Some clones are missing from TCRdb's copy, which holds only in-frame ones; the method was immunoSEQ multiplex PCR. Of 98,000 or so clones listed, 70% to 90% are singletons. The sequenced sample was peripheral blood, obtained on day 0 of AZD1222 vaccination. The source of these receptors is an adult in good health.

V is TRBV9 and J is TRBJ2-1; tentative D call: TRBD2 (6 bases). V lost 0 bases and J 4 bases, leaving 11 bases between the germline ends. CDR1 and CDR2 from the germline V gene are SGDLS and YYNGEE. This CDR3 comprises 15 residues. The chain's CDR3 is CASSVAGERYNEQFF. CDR3 coding DNA: TGTGCCAGCAGCGTAGCGGGGGAGAGATACAATGAGCAGTTCTTC.

The chain combines TRBV4-1 with TRBJ2-7; D possibly corresponds to TRBD2 (6 bases). V lost 4 bases, J lost 0 bases, and 13 bases lay in between. CDR1 and CDR2 from the germline V gene are MGHRA and YSYEKL. This CDR3 has 15 residues. In nucleotides, the CDR3 is TGCGCCAGCAGCCCATACCTGACTAGCTCCTACGAGCAGTACTTC. Translating it yields CASSPYLTSSYEQYF.

Points on this clone: Other DNA sequences in this specimen translate into the identical CDR3. The chain couples TRBV3-1 (or the pseudogene TRBV3-2) to TRBJ2-5; D is unclear. The ends were cut back, 4 bases at V and 1 base at J, with 1 base in the middle. The CDR3 totals 11 residues. Germline CDR1 and CDR2: LGHDT and YNNKEL (reference sequence). The CDR3: CASSLQETQYF. DNA of the CDR3: TGTGCCAGCAGCCTCCAAGAGACCCAGTACTTC.

The chain joins TRBV28 to TRBJ2-2; TRBD1 is a possible D gene (5 bases). V was pared by 6 bases and J by 5 bases, with 13 bases between. Looked up from germline, CDR1 is MDHEN and CDR2 is SYDVKM. The CDR3 runs 14 residues. The chain's CDR3 is CASSLIQGTGELFF. The CDR3 nucleotides are TGTGCCAGCAGCCTGATTCAGGGAACCGGGGAGCTGTTTTTT. Variable domain in full (rest from reference TRBV28 and TRBJ2-2): DVKVTQSSRYLVKRTGEKVFLECVQDMDHENMFWYRQDPGLGLRLIYFSYDVKMKEKGDIPEGYSVSREKKERFSLILESASTNQTSMYLCASSLIQGTGELFFGEGSRLTVL.

The V and J genes are TRBV30 and TRBJ1-2; unclear D gene. There are 12 residues in the CDR3. CDR1 and CDR2 from the germline V gene are GTSNPN and SVGIG (reference sequence). The V gene lost 3 bases and the J gene lost 2 bases, with 7 bases spanning the gap. DNA of the CDR3: TGTGCCTGGAGGTATCTGAACTATGGCTACACCTTC. It specifies CAWRYLNYGYTF.